The clone carrying this T cell receptor beta chain has at least ten counts. Around 32,000 T cell genomes (about 280 ng DNA) went into each PBMC replicate. The assay was immunoSEQ multiplex PCR, and TCRdb's table has in-frame clones only and misses some. Of around 440,000 clones listed, approximately 77% are singletons. This record belongs to a study of shared clonotypes between healthy human individuals. On the study more broadly: Three men and a couple of women, aged 18 to 49, were donors.

This CDR3 spans 13 amino acids. The V end was cut by 3 bases, the J end by 7 bases, with 13 bases between. Looked up from germline, CDR1 is ENHRY and CDR2 is SYGVKD. Sequenced material: PBMCs. The TCR was taken from a woman in her 40s in good health. Some clones in this sample may be carry-over from other donors' samples. The chain uses TRBV10-3 and TRBJ2-7, with TRBD1 as a possible D gene (6 bases). CDR3: CAISDPTGGEQYF. In nucleotides, the CDR3 is TGTGCCATCAGTGACCCGACAGGTGGGGAGCAGTACTTC.